What follows are 2 T cell receptor beta chains derived from one specimen sequenced in a study of T cell responses to AZD1222 COVID-19 vaccine. Sequencing was performed with immunoSEQ multiplex PCR; in TCRdb, only in-frame clones are kept and a portion is missing. The sample holds 90,000 to 150,000 clones, less than 90% seen once. The sequencing here drew on peripheral blood, taken on day 0 of AZD1222 vaccination. The receptors derive from an adult in good health.

The rearrangement joins TRBV5-1 to TRBJ2-1, with 8 bases that match TRBD1. This CDR3 has 16 amino acids. The V and J ends lost 0 bases and 9 bases, in that order; junction bases with no gene match: 11. The germline gives CDR1 SGHRS, CDR2 YFSETQ. The CDR3 DNA is TGCGCCAGCAGCTTGGGTGTGACAGGGGCCTCCGGTGAGCAGTTCTTC. This sequence encodes CASSLGVTGASGEQFF.

This clone was recorded a few times. V is TRBV3-1 (or the pseudogene TRBV3-2) and J is TRBJ2-2; no reliable D call. The CDR3 has 14 residues. The germline V gene has CDR1 LGHDT and CDR2 YNNKEL (reference sequence). V lost 3 bases to trimming and J lost 2 bases, with 7 bases between them. The CDR3 here is CASSHGPNTGELFF. The DNA for the CDR3 is TGTGCCAGCAGCCACGGCCCAAACACCGGGGAGCTGTTTTTT.